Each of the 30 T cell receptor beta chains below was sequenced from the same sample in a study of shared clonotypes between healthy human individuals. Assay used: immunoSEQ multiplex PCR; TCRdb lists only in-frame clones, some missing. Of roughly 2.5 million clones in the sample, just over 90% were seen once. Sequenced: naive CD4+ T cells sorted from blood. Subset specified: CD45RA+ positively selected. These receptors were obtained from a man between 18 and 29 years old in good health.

The CDR3 DNA follows: TGTGCCAGCAGCTTGGGATCGGGAGGAGACATTCAGTACTTC. It codes for CASSLGSGGDIQYF. This sequence joins TRBV5-8 and TRBJ2-4; 7 bases fit TRBD2. The CDR3 consists of 14 residues. With V trimmed by 0 bases and J by 8 bases, 5 bases remained unmatched. The germline V gene encodes CDR1 SGHTS and CDR2 YDEGEE.

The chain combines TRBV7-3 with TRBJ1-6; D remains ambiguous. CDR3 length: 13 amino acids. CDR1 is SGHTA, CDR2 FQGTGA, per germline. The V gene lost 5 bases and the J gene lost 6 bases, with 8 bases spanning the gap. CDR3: CASSESPNSPLHF. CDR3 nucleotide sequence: TGTGCCAGCAGCGAATCCCCTAATTCACCCCTCCACTTT.

CDR3: CSGTGQGGTGELFF. The CDR3 bases are TGCAGCGGTACAGGACAGGGTGGGACCGGGGAGCTGTTTTTT. This chain connects TRBV29-1 to TRBJ2-2, with 8 bases matching TRBD1. V gave up 7 bases and J gave up 5 bases; unmatched junction bases: 9. The length of the CDR3 is 14 residues. Germline values: CDR1 SQVTM, CDR2 ANQGSEA.

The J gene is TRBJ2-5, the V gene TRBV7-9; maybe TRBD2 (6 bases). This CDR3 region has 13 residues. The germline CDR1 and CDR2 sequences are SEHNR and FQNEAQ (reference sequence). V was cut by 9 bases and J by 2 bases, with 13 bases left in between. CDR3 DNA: TGTGCCAGTGCGGGGAGCCCGCAAGAGACCCAGTACTTC. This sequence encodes CASAGSPQETQYF.

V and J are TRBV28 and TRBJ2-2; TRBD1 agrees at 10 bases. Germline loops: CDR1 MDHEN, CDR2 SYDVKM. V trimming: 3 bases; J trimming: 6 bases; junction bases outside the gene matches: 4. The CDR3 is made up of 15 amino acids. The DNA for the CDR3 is TGTGCCAGCAGTTTGAGAGGACAGGGGGCCGGGGAGCTGTTTTTT. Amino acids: CASSLRGQGAGELFF. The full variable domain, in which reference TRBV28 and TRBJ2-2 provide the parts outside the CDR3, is DVKVTQSSRYLVKRTGEKVFLECVQDMDHENMFWYRQDPGLGLRLIYFSYDVKMKEKGDIPEGYSVSREKKERFSLILESASTNQTSMYLCASSLRGQGAGELFFGEGSRLTVL.

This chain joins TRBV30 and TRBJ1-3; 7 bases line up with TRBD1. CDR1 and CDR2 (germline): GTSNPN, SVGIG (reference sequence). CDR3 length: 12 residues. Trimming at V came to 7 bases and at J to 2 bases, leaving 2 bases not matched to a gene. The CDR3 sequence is CASGTAGNTIYF. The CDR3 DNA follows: TGTGCCTCTGGGACAGCTGGAAACACCATATATTTT.

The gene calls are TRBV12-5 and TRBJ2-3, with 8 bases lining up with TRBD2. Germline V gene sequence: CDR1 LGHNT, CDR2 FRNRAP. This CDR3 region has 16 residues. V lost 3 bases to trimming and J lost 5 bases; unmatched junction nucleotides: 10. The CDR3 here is CASGLEPGLVLDTQYF. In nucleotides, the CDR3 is TGTGCTAGTGGTTTAGAACCGGGACTAGTATTAGATACGCAGTATTTT.

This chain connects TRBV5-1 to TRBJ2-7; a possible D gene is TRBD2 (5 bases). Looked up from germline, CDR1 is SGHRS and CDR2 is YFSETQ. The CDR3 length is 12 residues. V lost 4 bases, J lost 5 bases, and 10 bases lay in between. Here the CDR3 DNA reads TGCGCCAGCAGCGAGGGTGGCAACGAGCAGTACTTC. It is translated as CASSEGGNEQYF.

Here the CDR3 reads CASSAPRAYGYTF. In DNA form, the CDR3 reads TGTGCCAGCAGTGCCCCCCGGGCCTATGGCTACACCTTC. The chain recombines TRBV28 with TRBJ1-2, with D unclear. In germline, CDR1 is MDHEN, CDR2 SYDVKM. This CDR3 is built from 13 residues. The V end was cut by 5 bases, the J end by 4 bases, with 11 bases between.

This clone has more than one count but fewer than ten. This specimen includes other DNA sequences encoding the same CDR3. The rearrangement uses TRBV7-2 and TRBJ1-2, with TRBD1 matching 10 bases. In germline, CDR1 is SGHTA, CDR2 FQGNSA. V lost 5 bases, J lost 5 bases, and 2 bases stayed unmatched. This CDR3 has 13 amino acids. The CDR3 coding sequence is TGTGCCAGCAGCCCGGGACAGGGGTATGGCTACACCTTC. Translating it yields CASSPGQGYGYTF.

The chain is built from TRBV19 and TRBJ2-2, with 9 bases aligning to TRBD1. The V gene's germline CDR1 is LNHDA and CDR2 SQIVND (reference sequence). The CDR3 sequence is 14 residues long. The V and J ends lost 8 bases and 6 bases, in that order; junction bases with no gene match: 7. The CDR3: CASLRTGAPGELFF. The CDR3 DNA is TGTGCCAGTCTCCGGACAGGGGCCCCCGGGGAGCTGTTTTTT.

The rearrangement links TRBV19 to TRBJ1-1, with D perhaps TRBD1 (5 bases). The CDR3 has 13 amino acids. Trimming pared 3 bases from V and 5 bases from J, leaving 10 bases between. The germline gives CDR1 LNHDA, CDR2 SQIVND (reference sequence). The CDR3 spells CASSMAGDTEAFF. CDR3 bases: TGTGCCAGTAGTATGGCGGGGGATACTGAAGCTTTCTTT.

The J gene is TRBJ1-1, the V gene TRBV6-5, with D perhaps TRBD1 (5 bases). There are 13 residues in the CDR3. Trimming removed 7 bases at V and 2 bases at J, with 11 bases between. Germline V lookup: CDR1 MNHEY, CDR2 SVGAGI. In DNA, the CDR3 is TGTGCCAGCACTAGGGACCCTAACACTGAAGCTTTCTTT. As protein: CASTRDPNTEAFF.

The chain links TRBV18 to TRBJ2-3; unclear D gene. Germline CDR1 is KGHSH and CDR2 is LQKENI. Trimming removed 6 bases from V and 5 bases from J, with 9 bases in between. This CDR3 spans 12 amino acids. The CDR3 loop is CASSTLGDTQYF. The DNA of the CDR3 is TGTGCCAGCTCCACGCTGGGAGATACGCAGTATTTT.

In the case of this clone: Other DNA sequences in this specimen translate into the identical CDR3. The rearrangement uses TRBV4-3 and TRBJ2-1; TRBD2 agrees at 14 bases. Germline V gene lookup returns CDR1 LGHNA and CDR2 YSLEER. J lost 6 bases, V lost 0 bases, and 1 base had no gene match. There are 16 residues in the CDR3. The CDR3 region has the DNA TGCGCCAGCAGCCAAGAGGGACTAGCGGGAGCCAATGAGCAGTTCTTC. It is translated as CASSQEGLAGANEQFF.

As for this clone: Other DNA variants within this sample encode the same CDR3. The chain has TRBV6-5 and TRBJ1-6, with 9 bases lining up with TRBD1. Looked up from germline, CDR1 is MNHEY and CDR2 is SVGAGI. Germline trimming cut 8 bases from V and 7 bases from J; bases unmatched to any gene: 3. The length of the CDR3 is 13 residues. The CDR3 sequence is CASRTGANSPLHF. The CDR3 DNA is TGTGCCAGCCGGACAGGGGCAAATTCACCCCTCCACTTT.

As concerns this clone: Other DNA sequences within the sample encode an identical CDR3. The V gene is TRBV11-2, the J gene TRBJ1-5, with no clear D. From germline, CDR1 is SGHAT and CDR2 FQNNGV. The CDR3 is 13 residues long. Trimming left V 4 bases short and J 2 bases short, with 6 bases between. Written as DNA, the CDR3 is TGTGCCAGCAGCTGGACTGGCAATCAGCCCCAGCATTTT. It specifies CASSWTGNQPQHF.

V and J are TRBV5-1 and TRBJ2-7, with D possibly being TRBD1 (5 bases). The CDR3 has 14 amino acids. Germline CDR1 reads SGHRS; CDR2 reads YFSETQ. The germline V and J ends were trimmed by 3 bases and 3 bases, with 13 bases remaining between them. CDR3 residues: CASSSQGSNYEQYF. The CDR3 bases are TGCGCCAGCAGCTCTCAGGGATCCAACTACGAGCAGTACTTC.

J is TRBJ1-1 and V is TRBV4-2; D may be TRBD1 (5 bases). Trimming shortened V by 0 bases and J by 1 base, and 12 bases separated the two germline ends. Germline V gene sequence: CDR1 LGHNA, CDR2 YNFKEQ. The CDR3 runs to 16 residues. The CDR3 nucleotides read TGTGCCAGCAGCCAAGACCGGGACGGCCAGAACACTGAAGCTTTCTTT. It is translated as CASSQDRDGQNTEAFF.

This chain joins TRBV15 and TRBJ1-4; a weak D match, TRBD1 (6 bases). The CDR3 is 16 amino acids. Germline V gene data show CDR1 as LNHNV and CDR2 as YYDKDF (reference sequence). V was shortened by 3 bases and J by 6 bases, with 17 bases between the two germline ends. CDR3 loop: CATSRDRGRKDEKLFF. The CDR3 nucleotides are TGTGCCACCAGCAGGGATCGGGGGCGGAAAGATGAAAAACTGTTTTTT.

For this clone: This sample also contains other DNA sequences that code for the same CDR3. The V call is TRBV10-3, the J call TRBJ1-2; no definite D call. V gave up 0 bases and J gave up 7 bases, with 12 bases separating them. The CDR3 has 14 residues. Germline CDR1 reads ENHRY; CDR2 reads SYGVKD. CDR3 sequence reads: CAISESGERSGYTF. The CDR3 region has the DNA TGTGCCATCAGTGAGTCTGGGGAAAGGAGTGGCTACACCTTC.

The CDR3 bases are TGCAGCGTTGTAAGGGGGCGAACCGGGGAGCTGTTTTTT. Its protein is CSVVRGRTGELFF. The chain combines TRBV29-1 with TRBJ2-2; 7 positions agree with TRBD1. J gave up 5 bases and V 4 bases, and 4 bases lay outside the gene matches. CDR3 size: 13 residues. Germline assignment: CDR1 SQVTM and CDR2 ANQGSEA.

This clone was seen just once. The CDR3, as DNA: TGTGCCAGCAGTGGTTTTAGTCTGGGGTCCACTGAAGCTTTCTTT. Amino acids: CASSGFSLGSTEAFF. The V gene is TRBV27, the J gene TRBJ1-1; no clear D. The length of the CDR3 is 15 residues. Germline V gene lookup returns CDR1 MNHEY and CDR2 SMNVEV (reference sequence). Trimming cost V 5 bases and J 4 bases, with 17 bases left between them.

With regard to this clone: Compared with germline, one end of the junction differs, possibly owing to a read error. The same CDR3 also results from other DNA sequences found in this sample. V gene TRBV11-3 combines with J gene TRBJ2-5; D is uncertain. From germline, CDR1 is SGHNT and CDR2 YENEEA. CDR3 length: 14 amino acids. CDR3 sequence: CASSRLGDGETQYF. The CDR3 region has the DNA TGCGCCAGCAGCCGCCTTGGGGATGGAGAGACCCAGTACTTC.

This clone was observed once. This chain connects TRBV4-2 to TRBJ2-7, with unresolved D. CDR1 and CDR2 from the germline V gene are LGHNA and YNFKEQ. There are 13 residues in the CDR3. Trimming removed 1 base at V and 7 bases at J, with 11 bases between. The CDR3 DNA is TGTGCCAGCAGCCAAGTACCCACTTCAGAGCAGTACTTC. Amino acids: CASSQVPTSEQYF.

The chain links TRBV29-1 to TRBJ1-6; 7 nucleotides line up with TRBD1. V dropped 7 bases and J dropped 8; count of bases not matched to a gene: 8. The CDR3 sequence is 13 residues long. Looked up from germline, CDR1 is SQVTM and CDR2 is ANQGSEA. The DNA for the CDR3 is TGCAGCGCCCTAGACAGGGTGGATTCACCCCTCCACTTT. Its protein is CSALDRVDSPLHF.

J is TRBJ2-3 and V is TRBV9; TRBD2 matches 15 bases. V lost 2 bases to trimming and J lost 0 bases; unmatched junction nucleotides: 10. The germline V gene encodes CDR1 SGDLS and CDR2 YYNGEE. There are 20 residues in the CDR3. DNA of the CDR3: TGTGCCAGCAGCGTGTCCCCCGGGACTAGCGGGGGGCCTAGCACAGATACGCAGTATTTT. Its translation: CASSVSPGTSGGPSTDTQYF.

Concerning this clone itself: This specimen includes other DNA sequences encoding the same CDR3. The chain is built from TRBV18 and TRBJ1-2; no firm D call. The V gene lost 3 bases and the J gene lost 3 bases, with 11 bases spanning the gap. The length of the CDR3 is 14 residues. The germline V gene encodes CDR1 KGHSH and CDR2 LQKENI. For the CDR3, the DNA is TGTGCCAGCTCACCGGCAGAAGGACACTATGGCTACACCTTC. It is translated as CASSPAEGHYGYTF.

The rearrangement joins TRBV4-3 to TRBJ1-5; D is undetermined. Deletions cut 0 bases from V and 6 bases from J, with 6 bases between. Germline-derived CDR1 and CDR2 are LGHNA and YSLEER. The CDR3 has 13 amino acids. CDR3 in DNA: TGCGCCAGCAGCCAAGATGGCTCTCAGCCCCAGCATTTT. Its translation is CASSQDGSQPQHF.

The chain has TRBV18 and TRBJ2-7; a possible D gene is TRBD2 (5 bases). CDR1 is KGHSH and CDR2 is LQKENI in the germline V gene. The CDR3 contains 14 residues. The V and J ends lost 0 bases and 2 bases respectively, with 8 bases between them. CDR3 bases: TGTGCCAGCTCACCACCGGAGAGGGCCTACGAGCAGTACTTC. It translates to CASSPPERAYEQYF.